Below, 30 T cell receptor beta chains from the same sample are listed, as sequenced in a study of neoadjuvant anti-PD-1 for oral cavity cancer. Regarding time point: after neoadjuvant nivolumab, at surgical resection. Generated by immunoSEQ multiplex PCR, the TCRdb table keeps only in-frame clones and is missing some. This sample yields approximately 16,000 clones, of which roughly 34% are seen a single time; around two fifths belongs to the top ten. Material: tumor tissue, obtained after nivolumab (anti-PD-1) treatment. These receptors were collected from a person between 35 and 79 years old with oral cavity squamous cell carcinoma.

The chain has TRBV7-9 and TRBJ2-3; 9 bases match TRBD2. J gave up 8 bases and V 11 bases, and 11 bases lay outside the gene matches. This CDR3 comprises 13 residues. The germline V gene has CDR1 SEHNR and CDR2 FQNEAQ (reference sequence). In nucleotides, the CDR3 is TGTGCCGTCATTACTAGCGGGTCTGGTACGCAGTATTTT. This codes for CAVITSGSGTQYF.

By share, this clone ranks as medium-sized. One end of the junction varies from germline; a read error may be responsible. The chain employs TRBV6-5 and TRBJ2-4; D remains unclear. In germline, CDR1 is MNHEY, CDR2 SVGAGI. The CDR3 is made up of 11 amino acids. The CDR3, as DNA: TGTGCCAGCACTTACTTCGGCATTCAGTACTTC. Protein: CASTYFGIQYF.

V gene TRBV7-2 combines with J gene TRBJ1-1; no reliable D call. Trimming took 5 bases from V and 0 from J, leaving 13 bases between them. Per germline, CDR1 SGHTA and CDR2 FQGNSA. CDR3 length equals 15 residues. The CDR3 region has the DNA TGTGCCAGCAGCCTGTTCGACTTTATGAACACTGAAGCTTTCTTT. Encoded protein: CASSLFDFMNTEAFF.

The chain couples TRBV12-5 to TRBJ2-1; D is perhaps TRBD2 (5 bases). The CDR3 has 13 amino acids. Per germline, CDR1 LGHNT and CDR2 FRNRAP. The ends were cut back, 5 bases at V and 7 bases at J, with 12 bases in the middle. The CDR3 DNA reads TGTGCTAGTGGTGCCCTGAGAGGGAATGAGCAGTTCTTC. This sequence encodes CASGALRGNEQFF.

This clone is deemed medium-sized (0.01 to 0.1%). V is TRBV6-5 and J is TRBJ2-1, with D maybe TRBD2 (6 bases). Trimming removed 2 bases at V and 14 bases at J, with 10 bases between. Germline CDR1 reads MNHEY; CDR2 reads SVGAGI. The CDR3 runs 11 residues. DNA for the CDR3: TGTGCCAGCAGTTACGGCGGGGAGGAGTTCTTC. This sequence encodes CASSYGGEEFF.

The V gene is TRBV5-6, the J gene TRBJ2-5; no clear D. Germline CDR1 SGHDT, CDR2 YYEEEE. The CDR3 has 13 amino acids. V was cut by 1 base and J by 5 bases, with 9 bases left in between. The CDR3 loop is CASSLRPLETQYF. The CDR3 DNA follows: TGTGCCAGCAGCTTGCGGCCCCTCGAGACCCAGTACTTC. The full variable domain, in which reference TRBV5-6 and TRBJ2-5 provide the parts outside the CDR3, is DAGVTQSPTHLIKTRGQQVTLRCSPKSGHDTVSWYQQALGQGPQFIFQYYEEEERQRGNFPDRFSGHQFPNYSSELNVNALLLGDSALYLCASSLRPLETQYFGPGTRLLVL.

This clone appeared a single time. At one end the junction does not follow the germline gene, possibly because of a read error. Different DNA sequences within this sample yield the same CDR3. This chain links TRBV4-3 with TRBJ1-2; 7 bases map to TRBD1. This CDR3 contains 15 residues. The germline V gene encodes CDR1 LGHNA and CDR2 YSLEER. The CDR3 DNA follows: TGCGCCAGCAGCCAAGGGAAAACAGGGGAGGGTGGCTACACCTTT. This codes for CASSQGKTGEGGYTF.

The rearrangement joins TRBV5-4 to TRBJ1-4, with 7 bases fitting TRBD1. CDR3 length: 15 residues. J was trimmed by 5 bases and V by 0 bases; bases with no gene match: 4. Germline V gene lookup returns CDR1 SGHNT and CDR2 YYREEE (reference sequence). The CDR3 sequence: CASSLATGENEKLFF. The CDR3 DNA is TGTGCCAGCAGCTTGGCCACAGGGGAGAATGAAAAACTGTTTTTT.

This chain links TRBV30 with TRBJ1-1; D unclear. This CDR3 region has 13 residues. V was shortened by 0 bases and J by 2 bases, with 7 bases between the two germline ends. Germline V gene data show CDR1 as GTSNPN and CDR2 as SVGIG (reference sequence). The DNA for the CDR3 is TGTGCCTGGAGTGTACGCAGAAACACTGAAGCTTTCTTT. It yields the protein CAWSVRRNTEAFF.

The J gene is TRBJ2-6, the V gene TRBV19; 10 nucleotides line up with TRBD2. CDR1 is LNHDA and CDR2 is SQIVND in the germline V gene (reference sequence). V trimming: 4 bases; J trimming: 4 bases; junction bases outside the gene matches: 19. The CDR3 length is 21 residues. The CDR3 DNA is TGTGCCAGTAGTACCCCGGCGGGTCTAAGCGGGGGGGTGCTCGGGGCCAACGTCCTGACTTTC. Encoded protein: CASSTPAGLSGGVLGANVLTF.

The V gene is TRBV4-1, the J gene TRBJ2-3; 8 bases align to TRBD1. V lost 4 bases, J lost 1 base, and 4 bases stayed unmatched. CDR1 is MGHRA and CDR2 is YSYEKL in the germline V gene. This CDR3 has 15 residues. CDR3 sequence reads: CASSLQGEGTDTQYF. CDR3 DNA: TGCGCCAGCAGCCTACAGGGGGAGGGCACAGATACGCAGTATTTT.

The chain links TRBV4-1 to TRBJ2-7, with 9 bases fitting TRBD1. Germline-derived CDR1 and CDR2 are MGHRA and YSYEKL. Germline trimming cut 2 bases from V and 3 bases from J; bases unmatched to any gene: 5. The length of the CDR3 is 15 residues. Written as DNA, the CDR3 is TGCGCCAGCAGCCAACCGGGACAGGGTTTCTACGAGCAGTACTTC. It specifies CASSQPGQGFYEQYF.

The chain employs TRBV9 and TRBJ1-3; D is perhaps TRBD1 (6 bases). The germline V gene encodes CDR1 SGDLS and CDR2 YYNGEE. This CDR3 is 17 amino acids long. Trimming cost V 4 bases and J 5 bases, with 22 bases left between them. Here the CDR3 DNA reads TGTGCCAGCAGCCTCCTATCCACACAGGGTAAAAGAAACACCATATATTTT. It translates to CASSLLSTQGKRNTIYF.

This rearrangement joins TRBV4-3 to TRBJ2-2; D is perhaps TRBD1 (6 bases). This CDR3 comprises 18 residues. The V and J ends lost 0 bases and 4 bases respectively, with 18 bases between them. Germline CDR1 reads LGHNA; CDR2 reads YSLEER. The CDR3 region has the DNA TGCGCCAGCAGCCAAGATGTGAGGTCAGGGGCGGGCACCGGGGAGCTGTTTTTT. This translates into CASSQDVRSGAGTGELFF.

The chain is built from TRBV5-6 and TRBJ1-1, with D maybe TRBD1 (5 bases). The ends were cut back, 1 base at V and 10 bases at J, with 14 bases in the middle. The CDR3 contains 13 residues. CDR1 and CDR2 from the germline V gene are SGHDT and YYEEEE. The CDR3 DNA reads TGTGCCAGCAGCTTGCCGGTAGGGGAGACAGCTTTCTTT. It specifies CASSLPVGETAFF.

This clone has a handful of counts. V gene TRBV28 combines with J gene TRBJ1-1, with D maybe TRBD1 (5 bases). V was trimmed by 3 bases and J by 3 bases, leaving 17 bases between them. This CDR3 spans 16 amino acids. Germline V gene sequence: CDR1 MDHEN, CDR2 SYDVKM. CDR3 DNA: TGTGCCAGCAGTTTGACGGTGAGGGGCCCGGACACTGAAGCTTTCTTT. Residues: CASSLTVRGPDTEAFF.

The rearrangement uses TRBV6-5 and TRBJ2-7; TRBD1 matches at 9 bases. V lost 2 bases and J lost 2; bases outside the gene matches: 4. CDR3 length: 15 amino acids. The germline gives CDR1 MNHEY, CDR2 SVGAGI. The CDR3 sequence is CASSYAGTGTYEQYF. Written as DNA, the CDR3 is TGTGCCAGCAGTTACGCCGGGACAGGGACCTACGAGCAGTACTTC.

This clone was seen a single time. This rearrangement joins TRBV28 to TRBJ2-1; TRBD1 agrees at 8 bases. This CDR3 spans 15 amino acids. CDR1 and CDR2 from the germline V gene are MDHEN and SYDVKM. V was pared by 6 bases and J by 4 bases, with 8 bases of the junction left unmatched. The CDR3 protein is CASRTGTGIYNEQFF. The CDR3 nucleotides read TGTGCCAGCAGAACCGGGACAGGAATATACAATGAGCAGTTCTTC.

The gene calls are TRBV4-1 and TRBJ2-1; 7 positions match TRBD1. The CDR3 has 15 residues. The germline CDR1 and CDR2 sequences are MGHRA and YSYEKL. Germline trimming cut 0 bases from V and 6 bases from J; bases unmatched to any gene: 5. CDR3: CASSQEWAGGNEQFF. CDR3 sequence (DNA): TGCGCCAGCAGCCAAGAGTGGGCAGGGGGCAATGAGCAGTTCTTC.

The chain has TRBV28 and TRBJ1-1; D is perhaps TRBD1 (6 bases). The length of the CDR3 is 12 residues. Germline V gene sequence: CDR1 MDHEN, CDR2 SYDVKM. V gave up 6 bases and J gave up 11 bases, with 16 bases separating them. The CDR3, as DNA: TGTGCCAGCAGCCTCACCCGGGGACACGCTTTCTTT. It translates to CASSLTRGHAFF.

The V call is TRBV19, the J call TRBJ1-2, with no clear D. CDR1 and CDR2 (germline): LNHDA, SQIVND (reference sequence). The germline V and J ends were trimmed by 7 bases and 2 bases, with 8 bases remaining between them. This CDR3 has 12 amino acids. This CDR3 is CASKEGNYGYTF. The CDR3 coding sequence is TGTGCCAGTAAGGAGGGAAACTATGGCTACACCTTC.

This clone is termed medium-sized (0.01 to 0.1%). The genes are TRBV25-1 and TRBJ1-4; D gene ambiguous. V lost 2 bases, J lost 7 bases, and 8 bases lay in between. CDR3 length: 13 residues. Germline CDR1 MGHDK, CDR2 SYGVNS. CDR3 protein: CASSERGAEKLFF. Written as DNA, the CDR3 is TGTGCCAGCAGTGAACGGGGAGCTGAAAAACTGTTTTTT.

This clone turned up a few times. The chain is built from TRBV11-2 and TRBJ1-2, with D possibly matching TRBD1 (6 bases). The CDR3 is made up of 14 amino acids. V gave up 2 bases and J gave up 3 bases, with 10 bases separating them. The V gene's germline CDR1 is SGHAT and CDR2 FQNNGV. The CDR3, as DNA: TGTGCCAGCAGCTTAAATGGGGGCGACTATGGCTACACCTTC. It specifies CASSLNGGDYGYTF.

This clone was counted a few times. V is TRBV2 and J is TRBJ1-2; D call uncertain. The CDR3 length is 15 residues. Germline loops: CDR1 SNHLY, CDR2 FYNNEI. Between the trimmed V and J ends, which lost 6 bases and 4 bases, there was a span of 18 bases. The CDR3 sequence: CASSAVSGRSYGYTF. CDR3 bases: TGTGCCAGCAGCGCGGTTAGCGGTCGGAGCTATGGCTACACCTTC.

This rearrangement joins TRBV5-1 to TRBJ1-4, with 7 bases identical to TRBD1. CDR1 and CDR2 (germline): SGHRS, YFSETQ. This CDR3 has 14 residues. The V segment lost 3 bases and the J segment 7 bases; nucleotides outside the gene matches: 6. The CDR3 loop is CASSSGGFIEKLFF. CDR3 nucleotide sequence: TGCGCCAGCAGCTCAGGGGGTTTTATTGAAAAACTGTTTTTT.

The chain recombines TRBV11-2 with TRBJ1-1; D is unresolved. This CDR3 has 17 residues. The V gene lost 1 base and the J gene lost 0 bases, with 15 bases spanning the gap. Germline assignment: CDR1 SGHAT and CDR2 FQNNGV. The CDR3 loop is CASSLGYWTDMNTEAFF. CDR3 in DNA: TGTGCCAGCAGCTTAGGATACTGGACCGACATGAACACTGAAGCTTTCTTT.

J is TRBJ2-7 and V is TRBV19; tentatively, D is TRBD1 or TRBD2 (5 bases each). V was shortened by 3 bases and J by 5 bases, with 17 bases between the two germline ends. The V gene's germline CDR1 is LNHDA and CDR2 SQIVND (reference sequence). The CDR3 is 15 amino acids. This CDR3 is CASSISPGRRDEQYF. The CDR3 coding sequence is TGTGCCAGTAGTATCTCACCGGGACGCCGCGACGAGCAGTACTTC.

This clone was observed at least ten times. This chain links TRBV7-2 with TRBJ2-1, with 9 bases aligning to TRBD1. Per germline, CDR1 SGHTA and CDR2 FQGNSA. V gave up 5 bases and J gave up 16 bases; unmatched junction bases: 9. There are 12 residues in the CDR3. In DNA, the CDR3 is TGTGCCAGCAGCGCAGACAGGGGGGTGGTATTCTTC. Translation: CASSADRGVVFF.

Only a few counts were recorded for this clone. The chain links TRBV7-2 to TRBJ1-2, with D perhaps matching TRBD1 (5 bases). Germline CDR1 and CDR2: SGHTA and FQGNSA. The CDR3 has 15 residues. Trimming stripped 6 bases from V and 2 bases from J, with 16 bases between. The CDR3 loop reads CASSQGRTQNYGYTF. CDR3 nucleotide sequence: TGTGCCAGCAGTCAAGGGCGGACACAAAACTATGGCTACACCTTC.

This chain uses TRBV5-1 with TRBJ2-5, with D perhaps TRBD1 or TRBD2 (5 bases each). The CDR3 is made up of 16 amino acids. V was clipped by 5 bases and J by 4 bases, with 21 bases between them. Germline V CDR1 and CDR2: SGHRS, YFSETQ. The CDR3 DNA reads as TGCGCCAGCAGGAAAGACGCCGGGACGGCGGGAGAGACCCAGTACTTC. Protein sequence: CASRKDAGTAGETQYF.